This passage covers 26 T cell receptor beta chains from one sample sequenced in a study of cytomegalovirus exposure and HLA in healthy donors (dated by TCRdb to the late 2010s). The method behind the library was the immunoSEQ multiplex PCR assay. The multiplex PCR relied on a mix of 60 forward primers for TCR Vbeta segments and 13 reverse primers for TCR Jbeta segments. This is the immuneACCESS table as TCRdb keeps it, with only in-frame sequences that have V and J called. A part of the clones is gone; compared with another copy, unresolved V genes explain less than half, and the rest is unexplained. Across this sample there are 100,000 or so clones, with over 75% seen only once. Jointly, the top ten make up approximately 2% of the sample. Sequencing was done on a sample of PBMCs. The origin of the receptors is a man between 18 and 29 years old in good health and CMV-seronegative.

The table lists this clone with a few counts. The chain recombines TRBV6-6 with TRBJ1-1; maybe TRBD1 (6 bases). V lost 6 bases and J 4 bases, leaving 15 bases between the germline ends. The CDR3 totals 14 residues. The germline gives CDR1 MNHNY, CDR2 SVGAGI (reference sequence). DNA of the CDR3: TGTGCCAGCAGAAGCTCAGGGGAAGGCACTGAAGCTTTCTTT. It codes for CASRSSGEGTEAFF.

J is TRBJ1-2 and V is TRBV6-5, with unresolved D. The V gene's germline CDR1 is MNHEY and CDR2 SVGAGI. The length of the CDR3 is 14 residues. Trimming pared 5 bases from V and 1 base from J, leaving 11 bases between. The CDR3 DNA reads TGTGCCAGCAGTCAACTCATGGTTAACTATGGCTACACCTTC. It codes for CASSQLMVNYGYTF.

The chain joins TRBV29-1 to TRBJ1-2, with 9 bases aligning to TRBD1. Germline assignment: CDR1 SQVTM and CDR2 ANQGSEA. There are 15 residues in the CDR3. V was clipped by 0 bases and J by 2 bases; unmatched bases: 4. Written as DNA, the CDR3 is TGCAGCGTTGAAGATCTTGGACAGGGGAACTATGGCTACACCTTC. This gives the protein CSVEDLGQGNYGYTF.

V usage is TRBV4-1 and J usage is TRBJ1-1, with TRBD1 matching over 8 bases. This CDR3 is built from 15 residues. J lost 11 bases, V lost 8 bases, and 19 bases had no gene match. Germline CDR1 reads MGHRA; CDR2 reads YSYEKL. CDR3 sequence (DNA): TGCGCCAGCGGCAGACTTTTCGACAGGGGAAATGGGGCTTTCTTT. It translates to CASGRLFDRGNGAFF.

This chain connects TRBV6-5 to TRBJ1-2; TRBD1 matches 8 bases. The germline V gene encodes CDR1 MNHEY and CDR2 SVGAGI. This CDR3 comprises 15 residues. Trimming took 2 bases from V and 7 from J; bases not matched to a gene: 9. CDR3 nucleotides: TGTGCCAGCAGTTACGATACAGGGGGTGATCCTGGCTACACCTTC. This codes for CASSYDTGGDPGYTF.

The chain employs TRBV4-1 and TRBJ2-7; TRBD1 aligns across 11 bases. This CDR3 contains 14 residues. Germline loops: CDR1 MGHRA, CDR2 YSYEKL. Unmatched junction bases numbered 4, after V lost 4 bases and J lost 5 bases. This CDR3 reads CASSLGQGAHEQYF. CDR3 DNA sequence: TGCGCCAGCAGCCTAGGACAGGGGGCCCACGAGCAGTACTTC.

The J gene is TRBJ1-1, the V gene TRBV19; D gene ambiguous. The CDR3 extends over 13 amino acids. Germline CDR1 LNHDA, CDR2 SQIVND (reference sequence). V lost 4 bases to trimming and J lost 1 base, with 7 bases between them. The CDR3 sequence: CASSNAGNTEAFF. The DNA of the CDR3 is TGTGCCAGTAGTAACGCCGGGAACACTGAAGCTTTCTTT.

The rearrangement links TRBV7-2 to TRBJ2-3, with 7 bases identical to TRBD2. The germline V gene has CDR1 SGHTA and CDR2 FQGNSA. The CDR3 contains 16 residues. V dropped 1 base and J dropped 0; count of bases not matched to a gene: 4. The CDR3 DNA reads TGTGCCAGCAGCTTAGTCGGGGGGACTAGCACAGATACGCAGTATTTT. Translated: CASSLVGGTSTDTQYF.

The sample holds one count of this clone. This chain joins TRBV6-1 and TRBJ1-2; D ambiguous. CDR3 length: 17 amino acids. The germline V gene has CDR1 MNHNS and CDR2 SASEGT. V lost 1 base and J 3 bases, leaving 18 bases between the germline ends. This CDR3 reads CASSEGLRAEIDYGYTF. Here the CDR3 DNA reads TGTGCCAGCAGTGAAGGACTAAGGGCAGAAATTGACTATGGCTACACCTTC.

The genes are TRBV27 and TRBJ2-5; TRBD1 aligns across 9 bases. CDR1 and CDR2 from the germline V gene are MNHEY and SMNVEV (reference sequence). After removal of 8 bases from V and 5 bases from J, the junction contained 3 bases not matched to a gene. This CDR3 comprises 12 residues. The CDR3 region is CASGTGHETQYF. CDR3 bases: TGTGCCAGCGGGACAGGGCACGAGACCCAGTACTTC.

The chain joins TRBV6-1 to TRBJ2-3; maybe TRBD1 (5 bases). Germline CDR1 MNHNS, CDR2 SASEGT. The CDR3 contains 15 residues. V was trimmed by 1 base and J by 0 bases, leaving 8 bases between them. CDR3 coding DNA: TGTGCCAGCAGTGAAGGACAGCAAAGCACAGATACGCAGTATTTT. This codes for CASSEGQQSTDTQYF.

The chain joins TRBV7-8 to TRBJ1-2, with TRBD1 as a possible D gene (6 bases). The CDR3 spans 15 residues. V lost 7 bases, J lost 0 bases, and 15 bases lay in between. Germline lookup yields CDR1 SGHVS and CDR2 FQNEAQ. CDR3 DNA sequence: TGTGCCAGCACCCCAGGGGCGGAGACTAACTATGGCTACACCTTC. It encodes CASTPGAETNYGYTF.

This sequence joins TRBV7-2 and TRBJ1-2; D unresolved. Trimming shortened V by 0 bases and J by 2 bases, and 7 bases separated the two germline ends. CDR3 size: 14 residues. Looked up from germline, CDR1 is SGHTA and CDR2 is FQGNSA. The DNA for the CDR3 is TGTGCCAGCAGCTTAGCGACATTGAACTATGGCTACACCTTC. It specifies CASSLATLNYGYTF. Looking up the rest from reference TRBV7-2 and TRBJ1-2 gives the full variable domain: GAGVSQSPSNKVTEKGKDVELRCDPISGHTALYWYRQSLGQGLEFLIYFQGNSAPDKSGLPSDRFSAERTGGSVSTLTIQRTQQEDSAVYLCASSLATLNYGYTFGSGTRLTVV.

This clone occurred a few times. This rearrangement joins TRBV6-5 to TRBJ2-3; D not certain. In germline, CDR1 is MNHEY, CDR2 SVGAGI. V shed 3 bases and J shed 7 bases, with 11 bases lying between them. This CDR3 has 13 residues. CDR3 amino acids: CASSYGLENTQYF. CDR3 nucleotides: TGTGCCAGCAGTTATGGCCTAGAAAATACGCAGTATTTT.

The V gene is TRBV27, the J gene TRBJ2-7, with 9 bases lining up with TRBD1. V lost 8 bases, J lost 1 base, and 6 bases stayed unmatched. CDR1 and CDR2 from the germline V gene are MNHEY and SMNVEV (reference sequence). The CDR3 loop spans 14 amino acids. The CDR3 region is CASSVGQGSYEQYF. CDR3 sequence (DNA): TGTGCCAGCTCCGTGGGACAGGGATCCTACGAGCAGTACTTC.

This chain joins TRBV19 and TRBJ1-2, with a weak D call TRBD1 (5 bases). The germline V and J ends were trimmed by 1 base and 5 bases, with 14 bases remaining between them. The CDR3 runs to 15 residues. Germline assignment: CDR1 LNHDA and CDR2 SQIVND (reference sequence). CDR3 nucleotide sequence: TGTGCCAGTAGTATAGTGGGCAGGGCCGAATATGGCTACACCTTC. It specifies CASSIVGRAEYGYTF.

This chain joins TRBV9 and TRBJ1-2; D is undetermined. This CDR3 is 16 amino acids long. Germline CDR1 is SGDLS and CDR2 is YYNGEE. V was trimmed by 3 bases and J by 5 bases, leaving 20 bases between them. In DNA, the CDR3 is TGTGCCAGCAGCGGGGCCAGAACCTTATATCTTTATGGCTACACCTTC. As protein: CASSGARTLYLYGYTF.

This clone showed up just once. This chain links TRBV18 with TRBJ1-5, with 7 bases fitting TRBD1. Germline CDR1 reads KGHSH; CDR2 reads LQKENI. V lost 5 bases, J lost 1 base, and 5 bases stayed unmatched. The CDR3 contains 15 residues. The CDR3 spells CASSKGAQSNQPQHF. The DNA for the CDR3 is TGTGCCAGCTCAAAGGGGGCGCAAAGCAATCAGCCCCAGCATTTT.

The chain carries TRBV18 and TRBJ1-3, with no clear D. Trimming took 3 bases from V and 0 from J, leaving 15 bases between them. CDR3 length: 17 residues. Looked up from germline, CDR1 is KGHSH and CDR2 is LQKENI. The CDR3 DNA is TGTGCCAGCTCACCCATGTCGTCGGGGTCCTCTGGAAACACCATATATTTT. Protein: CASSPMSSGSSGNTIYF.

The chain links TRBV21-1 to TRBJ2-7; the table's D call, TRBD2, has no DNA check behind it. TRBV21-1 is deemed a pseudogene. This CDR3 spans 15 amino acids. The CDR3 here is CASSKVAGYGSEQYF. CDR3 nucleotide sequence: TGTGCCAGCAGCAAAGTAGCCGGTTACGGGTCCGAGCAGTACTTC.

The chain combines TRBV11-2 with TRBJ1-1, with TRBD1 matching 8 bases. V shed 0 bases, J shed 5 bases, and the junction held 2 bases outside the gene matches. CDR1 and CDR2 from the germline V gene are SGHAT and FQNNGV. This CDR3 spans 14 amino acids. The DNA for the CDR3 is TGTGCCAGCAGCTTAGAAACAGGGGGTACTGAAGCTTTCTTT. This codes for CASSLETGGTEAFF.

Sample share makes this clone large. V gene TRBV13 combines with J gene TRBJ1-5; 8 bases line up with TRBD1. The CDR3 totals 16 residues. Germline V gene data show CDR1 as PRHDT and CDR2 as FYEKMQ (reference sequence). Unmatched junction bases numbered 7, after V lost 0 bases and J lost 6 bases. CDR3 sequence reads: CASSLGEGTGGQPQHF. The DNA for the CDR3 is TGTGCCAGCAGCTTAGGCGAAGGTACAGGGGGTCAGCCCCAGCATTTT.

The chain couples TRBV11-2 to TRBJ1-1; D not resolved. Per germline, CDR1 SGHAT and CDR2 FQNNGV. This CDR3 is 13 amino acids long. V shed 5 bases and J shed 2 bases, with 9 bases lying between them. The CDR3 nucleotides are TGTGCCAGCAGCGAGCAAATTAACACTGAAGCTTTCTTT. The encoded protein is CASSEQINTEAFF.

In its sample, this clone was seen a few times. This chain uses TRBV19 with TRBJ2-2; 9 bases agree with TRBD1. The ends lost 6 bases at V and 4 bases at J; junction bases unmatched: 6. The CDR3 totals 15 residues. The germline V gene has CDR1 LNHDA and CDR2 SQIVND (reference sequence). The CDR3 loop reads CASRPGTGSTGELFF. The CDR3 coding sequence is TGTGCCAGTAGACCCGGGACAGGGAGCACCGGGGAGCTGTTTTTT. Supplemented by reference TRBV19 and TRBJ2-2, the full variable domain reads DGGITQSPKYLFRKEGQNVTLSCEQNLNHDAMYWYRQDPGQGLRLIYYSQIVNDFQKGDIAEGYSVSREKKESFPLTVTSAQKNPTAFYLCASRPGTGSTGELFFGEGSRLTVL.

The DNA of the CDR3 is TGTGCCAGCAGCTTACCCAATACAGGGAGCAACACCATATATTTT. Translation gives CASSLPNTGSNTIYF. The V gene is TRBV7-9, the J gene TRBJ1-3, with D possibly being TRBD1 (6 bases). The V and J ends lost 2 bases and 7 bases respectively, with 15 bases between them. Germline CDR1 SEHNR, CDR2 FQNEAQ (reference sequence). The CDR3 is 15 residues long.

This clone appeared a single time. The chain links TRBV10-3 to TRBJ2-7, with 11 bases fitting TRBD1. This CDR3 has 20 residues. The V and J ends lost 0 bases and 1 base, in that order; junction bases with no gene match: 14. The germline V gene encodes CDR1 ENHRY and CDR2 SYGVKD. For the CDR3, the DNA is TGTGCCATCAGTGAGTCGACTCGACGGGACAGGGGGAAATTTTCCTACGAGCAGTACTTC. Amino acid sequence: CAISESTRRDRGKFSYEQYF.